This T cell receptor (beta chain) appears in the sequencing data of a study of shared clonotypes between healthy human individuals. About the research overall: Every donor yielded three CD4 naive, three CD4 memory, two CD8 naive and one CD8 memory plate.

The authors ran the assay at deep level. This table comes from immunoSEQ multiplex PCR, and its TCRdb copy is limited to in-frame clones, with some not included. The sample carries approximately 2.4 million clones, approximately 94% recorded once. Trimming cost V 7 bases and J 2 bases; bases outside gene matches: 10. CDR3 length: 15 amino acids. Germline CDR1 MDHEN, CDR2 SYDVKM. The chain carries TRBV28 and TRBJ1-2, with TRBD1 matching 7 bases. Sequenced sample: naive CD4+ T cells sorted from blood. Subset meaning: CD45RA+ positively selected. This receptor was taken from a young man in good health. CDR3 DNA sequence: TGTGCCAGCATGATTAAAGGGACAGCCAACTATGGCTACACCTTC. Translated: CASMIKGTANYGYTF.